This TCR beta chain originates from a study of blood T cell repertoires in COVID-19. V trimming: 2 bases; J trimming: 5 bases; junction bases outside the gene matches: 3. The CDR3 extends over 14 amino acids. CDR1 and CDR2 (germline): KGHSH, LQKENI. Generated by immunoSEQ multiplex PCR, the TCRdb table keeps only in-frame clones and is missing some. The table has some 90,000 clones, around 90% seen once; the top ten hold around 4.7%. This TCR came from a woman of 80 years or more with active or convalescent COVID-19. The material sequenced was peripheral blood. This chain joins TRBV18 and TRBJ2-1; TRBD2 aligns across 7 bases. The DNA of the CDR3 is TGTGCCAGCTCACCAGACCGGGGGGACAATGAGCAGTTCTTC. The encoded protein is CASSPDRGDNEQFF.